This TCR beta chain appears in the sequencing data of a study of T cell repertoires in cytomegalovirus infection. The overall study: Newly reported HLA-C-restricted and thoroughly characterized HLA-B-restricted CMV epitopes were employed. Public TCR beta signatures marked donors with CMV infection and the matching HLA. Study-wide results and caveats: Cumulative public TCR beta family frequency identified carriers of CMV plus the relevant HLA. Ex vivo, HLA-C-restricted CMV-specific TCR beta clonotypes prevailed over the rest of the response.

Points on this clonotype: What it recognizes is unknown.

The J segment lost 9 bases and the V segment lost 5 bases, leaving 19 bases of the junction unmatched. The CDR3 covers 17 residues. Per germline, CDR1 LNHDA and CDR2 SQIVND (reference sequence). Each CDR3 protein gets one entry after TCRdb re-called the reads with MiXCR. This sample has roughly 920,000 distinct CDR3 sequences; 30% to 40% occur once, and the top ten carry roughly 13%. The chain joins TRBV19 to TRBJ2-1; 7 bases align to TRBD2. Here the sequenced sample was cultured CD8+ T cells from PBMCs, taken from culture after CMV antigen stimulation. The source of this sequence is a human donor in good health (CMV status not recorded). Some clones in this sample may be carry-over from other donors' samples. The DNA for the CDR3 is TGTGCCAGTAGTGACTACCCCCCGGGGGGACGGGCGAGTGAGCAGTTCTTC. Its translation: CASSDYPPGGRASEQFF.